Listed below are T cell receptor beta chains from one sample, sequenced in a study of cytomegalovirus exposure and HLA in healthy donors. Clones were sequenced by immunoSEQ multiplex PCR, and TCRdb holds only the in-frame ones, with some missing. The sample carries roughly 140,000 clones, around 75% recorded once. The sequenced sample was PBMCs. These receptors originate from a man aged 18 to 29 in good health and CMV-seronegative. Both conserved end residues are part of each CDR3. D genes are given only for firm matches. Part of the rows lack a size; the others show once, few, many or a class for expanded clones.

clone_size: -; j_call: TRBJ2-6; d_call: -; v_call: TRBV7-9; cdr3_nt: TGTGCCAGCAGTTCACCAGGGTCTGGGGCCAACGTCCTGACTTTC; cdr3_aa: CASSSPGSGANVLTF
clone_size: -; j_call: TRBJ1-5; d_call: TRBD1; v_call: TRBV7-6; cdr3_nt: TGTGCCAGCAGCCTTACAGGGGGCGGTCAGCCCCAGCATTTT; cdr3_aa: CASSLTGGGQPQHF
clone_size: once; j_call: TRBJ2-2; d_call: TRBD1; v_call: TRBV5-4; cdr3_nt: TGTGCCAGCAGCGTCGGGACAGGGCGAACCGGGGAGCTGTTTTTT; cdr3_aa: CASSVGTGRTGELFF
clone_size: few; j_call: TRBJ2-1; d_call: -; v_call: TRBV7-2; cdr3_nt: TGTGCCAGCAGCTGGGAGGGGGTTGAGCAGTTCTTC; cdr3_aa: CASSWEGVEQFF
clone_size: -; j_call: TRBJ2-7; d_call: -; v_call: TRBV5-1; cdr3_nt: TGCGCCAGCAGCTTGGTGGCGGATAGCTCCTACGAGCAGTACTTC; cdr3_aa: CASSLVADSSYEQYF
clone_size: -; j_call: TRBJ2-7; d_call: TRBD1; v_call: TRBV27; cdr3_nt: TGTGCCAGCAGTTACCGGGACAGGGGGCACGAGCAGTACTTC; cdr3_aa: CASSYRDRGHEQYF
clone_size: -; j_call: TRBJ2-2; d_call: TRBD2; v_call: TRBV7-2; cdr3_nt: TGTGCCAGCAAAGCCCGAGCGGGAGAGGGGACCGGGGAGCTGTTTTTT; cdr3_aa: CASKARAGEGTGELFF
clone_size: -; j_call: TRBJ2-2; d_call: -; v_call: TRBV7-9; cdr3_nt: TGTGCCAGCAGCTTACCTTTTGTTGACACCGGGGAGCTGTTTTTT; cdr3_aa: CASSLPFVDTGELFF
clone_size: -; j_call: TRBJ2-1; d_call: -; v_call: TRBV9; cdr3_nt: TGTGCCAGCAGCGTAGCTGAGAATGAGCAGTTCTTC; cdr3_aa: CASSVAENEQFF
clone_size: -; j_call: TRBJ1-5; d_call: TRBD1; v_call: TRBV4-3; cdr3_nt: TGCGCCAGCAGCCAGGACCAGGGGACAGGAGGGGGTCAGCCCCAGCATTTT; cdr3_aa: CASSQDQGTGGGQPQHF
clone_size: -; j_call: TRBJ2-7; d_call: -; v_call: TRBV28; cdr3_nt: TGTGCCAGCAGTGTTGGGACAACCTACGAGCAGTACTTC; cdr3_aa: CASSVGTTYEQYF
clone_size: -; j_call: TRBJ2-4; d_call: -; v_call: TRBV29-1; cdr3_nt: TGCAGCGTTGGGACTGCTGTCGGGGGCATTCAGTACTTC; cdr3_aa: CSVGTAVGGIQYF
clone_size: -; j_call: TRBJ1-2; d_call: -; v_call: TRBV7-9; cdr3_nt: TGTTCCAGCAGCTTAGGGCGGGGAGGGAACTATGGCTACACCTTC; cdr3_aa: CSSSLGRGGNYGYTF
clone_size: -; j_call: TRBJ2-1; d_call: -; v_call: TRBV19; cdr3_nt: TGTGCCAGTAGATTGGGGGACTGGGACAGCAATGAGCAGTTCTTC; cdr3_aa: CASRLGDWDSNEQFF
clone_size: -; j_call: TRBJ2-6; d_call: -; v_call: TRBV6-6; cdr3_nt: TGTGCCAGCCTCTATTTATATCAAACTGGGGCCAACGTCCTGACTTTC; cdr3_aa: CASLYLYQTGANVLTF
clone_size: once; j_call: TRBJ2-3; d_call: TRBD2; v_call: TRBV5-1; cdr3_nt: TGCGCCAGCAGCCGAGGGACTAGCGGGACAGATACGCAGTATTTT; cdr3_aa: CASSRGTSGTDTQYF
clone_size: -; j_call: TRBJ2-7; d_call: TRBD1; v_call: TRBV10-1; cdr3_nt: TGCGCCAGCAGTGAGGAGACAGGGCCCTACGAGCAGTACTTC; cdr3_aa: CASSEETGPYEQYF
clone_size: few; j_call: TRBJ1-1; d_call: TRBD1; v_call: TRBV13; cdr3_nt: TGTGCCAGCAGCTCTATGGACAGGGTTGCTTTCTTT; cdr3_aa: CASSSMDRVAFF
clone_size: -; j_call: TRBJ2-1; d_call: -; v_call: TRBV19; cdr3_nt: TGTGCCGCCGCCCCTCCAGGCAACGATGAGCAGTTCTTC; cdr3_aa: CAAAPPGNDEQFF
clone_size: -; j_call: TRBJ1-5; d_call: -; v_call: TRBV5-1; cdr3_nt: TGCGCCAGCAGCTTGGAAGGAGGAATGGGTCAGCCCCAGCATTTT; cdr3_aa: CASSLEGGMGQPQHF
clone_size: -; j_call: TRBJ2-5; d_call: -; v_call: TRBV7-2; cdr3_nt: TGTGCCAGCAGCTTTCAAGCGGACCAAGAGACCCAGTACTTC; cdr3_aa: CASSFQADQETQYF
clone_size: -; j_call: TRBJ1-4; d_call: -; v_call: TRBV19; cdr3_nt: TGTGCCAGTAGTTCCGGGTTCCTGACCGAAAAACTGTTTTTT; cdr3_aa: CASSSGFLTEKLFF
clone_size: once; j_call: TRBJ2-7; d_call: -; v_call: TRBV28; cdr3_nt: TGTGCCAGCAGTTTGACGGGTAGCTCCTACGAGCAGTACTTC; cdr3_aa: CASSLTGSSYEQYF
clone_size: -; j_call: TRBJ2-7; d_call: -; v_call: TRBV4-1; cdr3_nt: TGCGCCAGCAGCCAAGGGGAGCGGCGCCCCTCCTACGAGCAGTACTTC; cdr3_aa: CASSQGERRPSYEQYF
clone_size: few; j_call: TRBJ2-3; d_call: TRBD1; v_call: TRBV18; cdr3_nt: TGTGCCAGCTCACCACCGGCTACAGGGGGCACAGATACGCAGTATTTT; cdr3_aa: CASSPPATGGTDTQYF
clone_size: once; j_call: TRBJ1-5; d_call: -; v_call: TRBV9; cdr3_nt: TGTGCCAGCAGCGTTGGGGGGAGCAATCAGCCCCAGCATTTT; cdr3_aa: CASSVGGSNQPQHF
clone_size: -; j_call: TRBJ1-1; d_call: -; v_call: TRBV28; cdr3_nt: TGTGCCAGCAGTTTATCCGGCACTGAAGCTTTCTTT; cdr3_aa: CASSLSGTEAFF
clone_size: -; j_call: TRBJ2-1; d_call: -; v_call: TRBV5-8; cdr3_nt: TGTGCCAGCAGCTTGGCCACGGTCAATGAGCAGTTCTTC; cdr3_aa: CASSLATVNEQFF
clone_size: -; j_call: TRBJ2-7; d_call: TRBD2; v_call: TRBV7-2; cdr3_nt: TGTGCCAGCAGCAAAACTAGCGGGAGGGGTCGCGAGCAGTACTTC; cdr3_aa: CASSKTSGRGREQYF
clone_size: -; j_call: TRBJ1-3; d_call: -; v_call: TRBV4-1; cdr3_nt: TGCGCCAGCAGCCAAGATTACAGAAACACCATATATTTT; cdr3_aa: CASSQDYRNTIYF
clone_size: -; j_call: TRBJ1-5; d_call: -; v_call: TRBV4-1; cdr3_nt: TGCGCCAGCAGCCAATCCCCCCTCGGAGGGGATCAGCCCCAGCATTTT; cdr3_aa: CASSQSPLGGDQPQHF
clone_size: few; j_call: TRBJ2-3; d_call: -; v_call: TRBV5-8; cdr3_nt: TGTGCCAGCAGCTTGGGGTTCTGGGAGGAGAACGATACGCAGTATTTT; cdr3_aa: CASSLGFWEENDTQYF
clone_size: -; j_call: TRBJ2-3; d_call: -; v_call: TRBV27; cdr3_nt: TGTGCCAGCTGGTCTGACTGCACAGATACGCAGTATTTT; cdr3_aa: CASWSDCTDTQYF
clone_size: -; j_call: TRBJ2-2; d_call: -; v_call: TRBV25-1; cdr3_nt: TGTGCCAGCAGTGAATCAGAGAACACCGGGGAGCTGTTTTTT; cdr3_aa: CASSESENTGELFF
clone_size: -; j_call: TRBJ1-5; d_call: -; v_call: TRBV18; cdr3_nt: TGTGCCAGCTCACCACCAGGGCAGGGGAACCAGCCCCAGCATTTT; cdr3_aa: CASSPPGQGNQPQHF
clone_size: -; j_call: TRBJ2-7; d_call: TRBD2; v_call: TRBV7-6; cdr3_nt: TGTGCCAGCAGCCCTGGACTAGCGGGGGGTTCCTACGAGCAGTACTTC; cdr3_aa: CASSPGLAGGSYEQYF
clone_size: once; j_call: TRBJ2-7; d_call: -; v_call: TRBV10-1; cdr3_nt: TGCGCCAGCAGTGATAGTACAGCCTACTACGAGCAGTACTTC; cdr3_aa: CASSDSTAYYEQYF
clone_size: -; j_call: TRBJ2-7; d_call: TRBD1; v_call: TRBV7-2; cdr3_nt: TGTGCCAGCAGACTGACAGGGTCCGACTCCTACGAGCAGTACTTC; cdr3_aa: CASRLTGSDSYEQYF
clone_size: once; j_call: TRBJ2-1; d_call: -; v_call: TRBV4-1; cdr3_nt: TGCGCCAGCAGCCAGGATCCAACTAGTGAGCAGTTCTTC; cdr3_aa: CASSQDPTSEQFF
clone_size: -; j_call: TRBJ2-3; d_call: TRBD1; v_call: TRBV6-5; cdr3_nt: TGTGCCAGCAGTTACGGGACAGGGGGCGCGGGGAAGCAGTATTTT; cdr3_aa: CASSYGTGGAGKQYF
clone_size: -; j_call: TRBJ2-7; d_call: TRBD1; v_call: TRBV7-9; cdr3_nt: TGTGCCAGCAGCGCCCAACGGCAAGACAGGGGTTTCTACGAGCAGTACTTC; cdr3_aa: CASSAQRQDRGFYEQYF
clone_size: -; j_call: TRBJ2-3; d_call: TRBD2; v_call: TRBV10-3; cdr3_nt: TGTGCCATCAGTTACGTAGCGGGAGGAGTGTATTCAGATACGCAGTATTTT; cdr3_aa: CAISYVAGGVYSDTQYF